This record covers a single T cell receptor beta chain. Antigen unknown. As TCR cDNA was made by 5'RACE template switching, a universal primer site and UMIs were added. A single record per CDR3 protein comes from TCRdb applying MiXCR to the 5' RACE reads. The sample contains about 550,000 distinct CDR3 sequences, 15% to 20% of which appear only once. The V gene end was trimmed by 3 bases and the J gene end by 3 bases; junction bases not matched to a gene: 19. The CDR3 sequence is 18 residues long. CDR1 and CDR2 (germline): DFQATT, SNEGSKA (reference sequence). This sample was included in a study of T cells after yellow fever vaccination. Overall study findings and caveats: CD4 and CD8 compartments shared a small share of clonotypes, likely from convergent recombination. Weaker overall was a secondary response that nonetheless peaked faster, on day 5 versus 15.

The TCR sequence derives from a man between 25 and 39 years old who received the YFV17D yellow fever vaccine. The starting material was PBMCs, obtained 15 days after the yellow fever booster vaccination. The chain links TRBV20-1 to TRBJ2-7; 8 positions match TRBD2. This chain's CDR3 is CSARAHLDVGLGDYEQYF. The CDR3 DNA is TGCAGTGCTAGGGCGCACCTAGATGTGGGACTAGGAGACTACGAGCAGTACTTC.